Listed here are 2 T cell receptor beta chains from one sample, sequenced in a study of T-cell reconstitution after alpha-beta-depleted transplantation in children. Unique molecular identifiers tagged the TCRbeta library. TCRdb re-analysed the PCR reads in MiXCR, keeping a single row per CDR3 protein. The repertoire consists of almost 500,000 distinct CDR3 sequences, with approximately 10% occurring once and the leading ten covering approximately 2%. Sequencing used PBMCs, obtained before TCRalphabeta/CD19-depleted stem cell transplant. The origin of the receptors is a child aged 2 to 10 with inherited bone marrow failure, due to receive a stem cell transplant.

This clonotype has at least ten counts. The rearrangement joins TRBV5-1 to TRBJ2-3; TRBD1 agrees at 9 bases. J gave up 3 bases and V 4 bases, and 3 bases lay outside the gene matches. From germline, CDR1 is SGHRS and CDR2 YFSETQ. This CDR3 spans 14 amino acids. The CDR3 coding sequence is TGCGCCAGCAGCGGCGGGACAGGGACAGATACGCAGTATTTT. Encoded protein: CASSGGTGTDTQYF.

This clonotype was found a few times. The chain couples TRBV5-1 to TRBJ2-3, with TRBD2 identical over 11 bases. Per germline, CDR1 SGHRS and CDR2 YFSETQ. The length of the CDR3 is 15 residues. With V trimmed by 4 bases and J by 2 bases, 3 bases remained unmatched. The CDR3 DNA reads TGCGCCAGCAGCGCGACTAGCGGGAACACAGATACGCAGTATTTT. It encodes CASSATSGNTDTQYF.